These T cell receptor beta chains were read from a single sample in a study of human T cells and chemical hapten exposure. MiXCR, applied by TCRdb to the RACE reads, yields one record per CDR3 protein. The sample shows about 80,000 distinct CDR3 sequences, 11% to 15% of them seen only once. The starting material was whole blood, obtained in connection with sensitization to the hapten diphenylcyclopropenone (DPC). The source is a woman aged 50 to 60 with alopecia areata. Some clones in this sample may be carry-over from other donors' samples. The CDR3 runs from the conserved cysteine through the conserved F or W. D genes are given only for firm matches. Size is omitted from some rows. Given values are once, few, many or a class for expanded clones.

size	V	D	J	DNA	CDR3
.	TRBV29-1	.	TRBJ1-1	TGCAGCGTTGTAGCGTTGACTGAAGCTTTCTTT	CSVVALTEAFF
.	TRBV13	.	TRBJ2-7	TGTGCCAGCAGCCTAGCCGGGACACTAAACTACGAGCAGTACTTC	CASSLAGTLNYEQYF
few	TRBV29-1	.	TRBJ2-5	TGCAGCGTAGTCCGGGACTTGGACGAGACCCAGTACTTC	CSVVRDLDETQYF
few	TRBV6-1	.	TRBJ2-2	TGTGCCAGCAGTGCCGGCCGGGCGATCGGGGAGCTGTTTTTT	CASSAGRAIGELFF
few	TRBV20-1	TRBD2	TRBJ2-1	TGCAGTGCTACCGATAGCGGGACCTACAATGAGCAGTTCTTC	CSATDSGTYNEQFF
many	TRBV18	TRBD1	TRBJ1-6	TGTGCCAGCTCACCGGACAGGAAAAATTCACCCCTCCACTTT	CASSPDRKNSPLHF
.	TRBV4-3	.	TRBJ2-2	TGCGCCAGCAGCTCTGGCAGGGCCGGCGGGGAGCTGTTTTTT	CASSSGRAGGELFF
.	TRBV7-9	.	TRBJ1-1	TGTGCCAGCAGCCATGAAGTCACTGAAGCTTTCTTT	CASSHEVTEAFF
.	TRBV29-1	.	TRBJ2-1	TGCAGCGATCGAGACGATCGAACCAATGAGCAGTTCTTC	CSDRDDRTNEQFF
.	TRBV7-9	.	TRBJ1-5	TGTGCCAGCAGCGATTCGACAGAGGGGAACAATCAGCCCCAGCATTTT	CASSDSTEGNNQPQHF
once	TRBV27	.	TRBJ1-5	TGTGCCAGCGGTTATAGTGATCAGCCCCAGCATTTT	CASGYSDQPQHF
.	TRBV28	TRBD2	TRBJ2-7	TGTGCCAGCAGTCTAGCGGCGGATTCCTACGAGCAGTACTTC	CASSLAADSYEQYF